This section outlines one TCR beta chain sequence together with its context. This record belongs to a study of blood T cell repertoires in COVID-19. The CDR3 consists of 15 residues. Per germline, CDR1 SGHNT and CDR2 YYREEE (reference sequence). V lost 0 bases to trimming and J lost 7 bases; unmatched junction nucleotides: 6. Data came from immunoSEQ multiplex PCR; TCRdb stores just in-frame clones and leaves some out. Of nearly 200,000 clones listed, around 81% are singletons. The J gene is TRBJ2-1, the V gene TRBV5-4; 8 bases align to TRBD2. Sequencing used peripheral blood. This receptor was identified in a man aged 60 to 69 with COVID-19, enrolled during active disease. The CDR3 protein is CASSLGGRSPNEQFF. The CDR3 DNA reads TGTGCCAGCAGCTTGGGCGGGAGGTCCCCTAATGAGCAGTTCTTC. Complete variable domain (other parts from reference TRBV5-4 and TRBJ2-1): ETGVTQSPTHLIKTRGQQVTLRCSSQSGHNTVSWYQQALGQGPQFIFQYYREEENGRGNFPPRFSGLQFPNYSSELNVNALELDDSALYLCASSLGGRSPNEQFFGPGTRLTVL.